What follows is one TCR beta chain and its context. Individuals having autoimmune disease history or systemic immunosuppression were not enrolled. Per germline, CDR1 KGHSH and CDR2 LQKENI. The ends lost 3 bases at V and 6 bases at J; junction bases unmatched: 7. This CDR3 is 15 amino acids long. This sample was included in a study of OX40 agonist ivuxolimab in advanced cancers. The overall study: The study gave patients intravenous ivuxolimab at 0.01 to 10 mg/kg every 2 weeks.

TCRdb keeps only in-frame clones here, not all; method: immunoSEQ multiplex PCR. Of around 34,000 clones listed, approximately 81% are singletons. Sequenced material: CD4+ or CD8+ T cells sorted from blood, taken in a trial of the OX40 agonist ivuxolimab. The chain recombines TRBV18 with TRBJ2-7; 11 bases align to TRBD2. The source of this sequence is an adult with an advanced solid tumor such as melanoma, head and neck, liver or kidney cancer. In DNA form, the CDR3 reads TGTGCCAGCTCACCTACTAGCGGGAGAATCGGCGAGCAGTACTTC. This codes for CASSPTSGRIGEQYF. The variable domain in full, completed from reference TRBV18 and TRBJ2-7, reads NAGVMQNPRHLVRRRGQEARLRCSPMKGHSHVYWYRQLPEEGLKFMVYLQKENIIDESGMPKERFSAEFPKEGPSILRIQQVVRGDSAAYFCASSPTSGRIGEQYFGPGTRLTVT.